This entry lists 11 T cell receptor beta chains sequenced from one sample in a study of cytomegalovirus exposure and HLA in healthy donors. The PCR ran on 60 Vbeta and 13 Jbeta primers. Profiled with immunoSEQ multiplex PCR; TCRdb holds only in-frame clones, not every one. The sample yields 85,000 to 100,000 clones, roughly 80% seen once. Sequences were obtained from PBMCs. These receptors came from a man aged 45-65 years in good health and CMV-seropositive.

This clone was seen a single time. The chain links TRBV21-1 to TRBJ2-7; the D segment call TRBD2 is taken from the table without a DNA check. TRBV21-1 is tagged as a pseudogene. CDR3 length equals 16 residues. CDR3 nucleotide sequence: TGTGCCAGCACCGCACACCTAGCGGGGTACTCCTACGAGCAGTACTTC. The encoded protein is CASTAHLAGYSYEQYF.

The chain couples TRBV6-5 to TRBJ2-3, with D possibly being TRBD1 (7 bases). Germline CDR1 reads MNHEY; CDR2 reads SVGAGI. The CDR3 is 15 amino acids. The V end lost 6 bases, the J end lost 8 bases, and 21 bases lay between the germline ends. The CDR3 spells CASSPAGTGDSTQYF. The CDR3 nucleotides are TGTGCCAGCAGCCCCGCGGGAACGGGGGACAGTACGCAGTATTTT.

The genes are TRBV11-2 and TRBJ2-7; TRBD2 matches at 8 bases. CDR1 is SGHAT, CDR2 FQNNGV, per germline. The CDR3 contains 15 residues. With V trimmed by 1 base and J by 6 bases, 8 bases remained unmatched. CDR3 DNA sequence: TGTGCCAGCAGCTTAGTGGGCGACAGCGGGAGCGAGCAGTACTTC. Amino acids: CASSLVGDSGSEQYF.

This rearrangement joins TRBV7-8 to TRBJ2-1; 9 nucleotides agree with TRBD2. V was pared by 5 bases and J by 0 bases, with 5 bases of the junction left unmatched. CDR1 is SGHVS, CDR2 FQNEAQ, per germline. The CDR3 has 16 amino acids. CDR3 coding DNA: TGTGCCAGCAGCCCGATAGCGGGGGACTCCTACAATGAGCAGTTCTTC. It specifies CASSPIAGDSYNEQFF.

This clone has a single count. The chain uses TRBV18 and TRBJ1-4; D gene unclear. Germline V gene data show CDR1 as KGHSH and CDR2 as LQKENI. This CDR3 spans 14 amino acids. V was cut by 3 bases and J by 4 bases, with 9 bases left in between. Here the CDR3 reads CASSPSGSNEKLFF. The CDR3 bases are TGTGCCAGCTCACCGTCTGGGAGTAATGAAAAACTGTTTTTT.

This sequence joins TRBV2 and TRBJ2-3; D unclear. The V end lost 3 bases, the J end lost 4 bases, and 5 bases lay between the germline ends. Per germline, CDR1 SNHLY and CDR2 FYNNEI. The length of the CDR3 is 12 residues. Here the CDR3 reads CASSDNSDTQYF. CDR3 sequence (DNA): TGTGCCAGCAGTGATAATTCAGATACGCAGTATTTT.

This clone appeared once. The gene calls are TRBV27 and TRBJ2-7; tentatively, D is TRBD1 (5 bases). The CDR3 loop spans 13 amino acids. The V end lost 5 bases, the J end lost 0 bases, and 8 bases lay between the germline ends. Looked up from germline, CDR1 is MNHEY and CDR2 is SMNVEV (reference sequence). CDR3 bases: TGTGCCAGCAGTAGTAGGGGCTCCTACGAGCAGTACTTC. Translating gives CASSSRGSYEQYF.

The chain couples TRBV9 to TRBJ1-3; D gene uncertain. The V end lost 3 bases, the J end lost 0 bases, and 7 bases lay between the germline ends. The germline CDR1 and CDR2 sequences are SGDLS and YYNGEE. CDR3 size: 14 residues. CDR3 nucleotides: TGTGCCAGCAGCGAACAGAGCTCTGGAAACACCATATATTTT. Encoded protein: CASSEQSSGNTIYF. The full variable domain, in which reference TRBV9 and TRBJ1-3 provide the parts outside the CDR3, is DSGVTQTPKHLITATGQRVTLRCSPRSGDLSVYWYQQSLDQGLQFLIQYYNGEERAKGNILERFSAQQFPDLHSELNLSSLELGDSALYFCASSEQSSGNTIYFGEGSWLTVV.

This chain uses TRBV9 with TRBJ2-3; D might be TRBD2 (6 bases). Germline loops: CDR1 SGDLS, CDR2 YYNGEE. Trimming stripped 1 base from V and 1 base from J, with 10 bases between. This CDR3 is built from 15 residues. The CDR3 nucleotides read TGTGCCAGCAGCGTAATGGTAGCGGGCACAGATACGCAGTATTTT. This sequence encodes CASSVMVAGTDTQYF.

This CDR3 is CASTLLGGGRSVYEQYF. The CDR3 DNA follows: TGTGCCAGCACCCTCCTCGGGGGGGGGCGTTCCGTCTACGAGCAGTACTTC. V and J are TRBV5-4 and TRBJ2-7; TRBD2 agrees at 8 bases. Germline V gives CDR1 SGHNT, CDR2 YYREEE (reference sequence). V lost 6 bases to trimming and J lost 3 bases; unmatched junction nucleotides: 17. The CDR3 loop spans 17 amino acids.

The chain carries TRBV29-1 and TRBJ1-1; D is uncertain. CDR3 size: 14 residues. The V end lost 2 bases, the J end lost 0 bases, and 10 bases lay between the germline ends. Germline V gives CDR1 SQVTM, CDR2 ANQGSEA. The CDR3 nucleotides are TGCAGCGTTGAATTGGCGGGCATGAACACTGAAGCTTTCTTT. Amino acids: CSVELAGMNTEAFF.